This T cell receptor beta chain stems from a study of beta chain features in type 1 diabetes. Study results and caveats: When Type 1 diabetes patients were examined, their TCRB CDR3s proved moderately but significantly shorter in all four CD4+ subsets. The naive, central memory and Treg TCRB repertoires of patients appeared to be more similar to one another than those of healthy donors.

All of the isolated RNA was reverse transcribed, so expressed TCRB transcripts were sequenced. TCRdb keeps only in-frame clones here, not all; method: immunoSEQ multiplex PCR. The data contain 150,000 to 200,000 clones, about 9% of them seen just once; the ten biggest clones take up about 0.5%. V shed 1 base, J shed 5 bases, and the junction held 4 bases outside the gene matches. This CDR3 is 15 amino acids long. The germline V gene encodes CDR1 SGHRS and CDR2 YFSETQ. This clone was observed a handful of times. Antigen: not known. V gene TRBV5-1 combines with J gene TRBJ2-7; TRBD1 matches at 12 bases. The sequence derives from a young woman with type 1 diabetes. The sequenced material came from central memory CD4+ T cells from blood. CDR3 sequence reads: CASSLSGTGGDEQYF. The CDR3 DNA is TGCGCCAGCAGCTTGTCCGGGACAGGGGGCGACGAGCAGTACTTC. The whole variable domain, filled in from reference TRBV5-1 and TRBJ2-7, reads KAGVTQTPRYLIKTRGQQVTLSCSPISGHRSVSWYQQTPGQGLQFLFEYFSETQRNKGNFPGRFSGRQFSNSRSEMNVSTLELGDSALYLCASSLSGTGGDEQYFGPGTRLTVT.